This T cell receptor beta chain was profiled in a study of memory CD4+ T cells and cytomegalovirus serostatus. The germline gives CDR1 LNHDA, CDR2 SQIVND (reference sequence). The CDR3 has 11 amino acids. The V gene lost 9 bases and the J gene lost 5 bases, with 11 bases spanning the gap. Assay used: immunoSEQ multiplex PCR; TCRdb lists only in-frame clones, some missing. The data contain about 56,000 clones, 82% of them singletons. The sort gate was single viable CD3+CD4+CD8-CD45RO+ cells for memory CD4+ T cells. Findings and limits, study-wide: Repertoires predicted CMV serostatus with median bootstrapped AUC of roughly 0.95.

In this sample, this clone turned up a few times. What it binds is not known. The TCR sequence derives from an adult in good health and CMV-seronegative. Specimen: memory CD4+ T cells from blood. V is TRBV19 and J is TRBJ2-7; no firm D call. The CDR3 sequence is CASAQYNEQYF. The CDR3 DNA is TGTGCCAGCGCACAGTACAACGAGCAGTACTTC.